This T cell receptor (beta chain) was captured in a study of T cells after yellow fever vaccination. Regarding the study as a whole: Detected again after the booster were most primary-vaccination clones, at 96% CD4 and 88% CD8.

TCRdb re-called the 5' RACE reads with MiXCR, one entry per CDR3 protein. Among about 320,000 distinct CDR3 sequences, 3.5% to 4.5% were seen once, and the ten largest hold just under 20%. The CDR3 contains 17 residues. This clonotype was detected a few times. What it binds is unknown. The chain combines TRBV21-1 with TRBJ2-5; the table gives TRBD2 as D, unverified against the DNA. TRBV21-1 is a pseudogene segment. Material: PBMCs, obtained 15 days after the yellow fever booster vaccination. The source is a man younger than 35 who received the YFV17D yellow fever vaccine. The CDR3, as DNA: TGTGCCAGCAGCAAGGGCGGGCGGACTTTGTACCAAGAGACCCAGTACTTC. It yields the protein CASSKGGRTLYQETQYF.